These 32 T cell receptor beta chains were all obtained from the same sample, sequenced in a study of blood T cell repertoires in COVID-19. Data came from immunoSEQ multiplex PCR; TCRdb stores just in-frame clones and leaves some out. The sample lists roughly 230,000 clones, approximately 80% occurring once. Material for sequencing was peripheral blood. These TCRs come from a woman aged 60-75 years with active or convalescent COVID-19.

This clone has just one count. The V and J genes are TRBV10-3 and TRBJ1-2; 7 bases match TRBD1. V was pared by 7 bases and J by 4 bases, with 3 bases of the junction left unmatched. CDR3 length: 12 amino acids. Germline assignment: CDR1 ENHRY and CDR2 SYGVKD. Written as DNA, the CDR3 is TGTGCCATCAAGGGGGCCCTCTATGGCTACACCTTC. Translating it yields CAIKGALYGYTF.

The chain has TRBV25-1 and TRBJ1-5, with 10 bases lining up with TRBD1. Germline V gene data show CDR1 as MGHDK and CDR2 as SYGVNS. V gave up 9 bases and J gave up 7 bases; unmatched junction bases: 15. The length of the CDR3 is 16 residues. The CDR3, as DNA: TGTGCCAGAGGGACAGGGGTGCCCGGGGTGAGGCAGCCCCAGCATTTT. Protein: CARGTGVPGVRQPQHF.

V usage is TRBV4-1 and J usage is TRBJ1-1; D not resolved. This CDR3 region has 12 residues. The V and J ends lost 3 bases and 1 base respectively, with 3 bases between them. CDR1 is MGHRA, CDR2 YSYEKL, per germline. CDR3 protein: CASSHKNTEAFF. CDR3 DNA sequence: TGCGCCAGCAGCCACAAGAACACTGAAGCTTTCTTT.

The chain combines TRBV7-9 with TRBJ1-2; D gene uncertain. Germline V gene data show CDR1 as SEHNR and CDR2 as FQNEAQ (reference sequence). Trimming pared 5 bases from V and 5 bases from J, leaving 9 bases between. The CDR3 is 12 residues long. The CDR3 spells CASSLGVYGYTF. The CDR3, as DNA: TGTGCCAGCAGCCTGGGCGTTTATGGCTACACCTTC.

The chain is built from TRBV6-1 and TRBJ1-2; D ambiguous. The CDR3 is made up of 14 amino acids. Trimming cost V 2 bases and J 5 bases, with 12 bases left between them. In germline, CDR1 is MNHNS, CDR2 SASEGT. The CDR3 DNA sequence: TGTGCCAGCAGTGAATCGGAGGGTTGGTATGGCTACACCTTC. It specifies CASSESEGWYGYTF.

The chain links TRBV27 to TRBJ2-2, with a tentative D call TRBD2 (5 bases). Trimming cost V 5 bases and J 4 bases, with 17 bases left between them. This CDR3 spans 16 amino acids. Germline CDR1 and CDR2: MNHEY and SMNVEV (reference sequence). CDR3 residues: CASSPWGGEGTGELFF. The CDR3 DNA is TGTGCCAGCAGTCCATGGGGTGGAGAGGGCACCGGGGAGCTGTTTTTT.

J is TRBJ2-3 and V is TRBV5-1, with 14 bases matching TRBD2. J lost 2 bases, V lost 4 bases, and 6 bases had no gene match. This CDR3 contains 17 residues. Germline V lookup: CDR1 SGHRS, CDR2 YFSETQ. CDR3 protein: CASSVGLAGGATDTQYF. The CDR3 DNA sequence: TGCGCCAGCAGCGTCGGACTAGCGGGGGGTGCCACAGATACGCAGTATTTT.

This chain joins TRBV5-1 and TRBJ2-3; D is ambiguous. The germline gives CDR1 SGHRS, CDR2 YFSETQ. Trimming took 0 bases from V and 6 from J, leaving 11 bases between them. The CDR3 runs to 14 residues. The CDR3 sequence is CASSLAPRVDTQYF. CDR3 sequence (DNA): TGCGCCAGCAGCTTGGCCCCTCGAGTGGATACGCAGTATTTT.

The V and J genes are TRBV7-6 and TRBJ1-6; D possibly corresponds to TRBD1 (6 bases). Per germline, CDR1 SGHVS and CDR2 FNYEAQ. V was trimmed by 1 base and J by 0 bases, leaving 13 bases between them. The CDR3 is 18 amino acids. CDR3 protein: CASSLVPADSSYNSPLHF. The CDR3 DNA sequence: TGTGCCAGCAGCTTAGTGCCGGCGGACAGCTCCTATAATTCACCCCTCCACTTT.

V and J are TRBV19 and TRBJ2-3, with 8 bases that match TRBD2. The CDR3 is 14 amino acids. Trimming took 8 bases from V and 4 from J; bases not matched to a gene: 8. The germline CDR1 and CDR2 sequences are LNHDA and SQIVND (reference sequence). The CDR3 spells CASRRAGAPDTQYF. The CDR3 region has the DNA TGTGCCAGTCGGAGAGCGGGAGCCCCAGATACGCAGTATTTT.

The chain employs TRBV19 and TRBJ2-5; D is unclear. This CDR3 is built from 14 residues. Deletions cut 0 bases from V and 5 bases from J, with 10 bases between. Germline V gene lookup returns CDR1 LNHDA and CDR2 SQIVND (reference sequence). CDR3 region: CASSIDASGETQYF. The CDR3 coding sequence is TGTGCCAGTAGTATAGACGCCTCCGGGGAGACCCAGTACTTC.

V and J are TRBV5-4 and TRBJ1-2; D not resolved. Germline CDR1 reads SGHNT; CDR2 reads YYREEE (reference sequence). V was clipped by 3 bases and J by 2 bases, with 5 bases between them. The CDR3 spans 12 residues. As DNA, the CDR3 is TGTGCCAGCAGCTCAGGAAACTATGGCTACACCTTC. It translates to CASSSGNYGYTF.

This clone has a handful of counts. The rearrangement links TRBV28 to TRBJ2-2; 7 bases map to TRBD2. The CDR3 loop spans 13 amino acids. J gave up 0 bases and V 11 bases, and 3 bases lay outside the gene matches. Germline V gene lookup returns CDR1 MDHEN and CDR2 SYDVKM. This CDR3 is CAERGPNTGELFF. CDR3 nucleotide sequence: TGTGCCGAGCGGGGTCCGAACACCGGGGAGCTGTTTTTT.

The chain combines TRBV10-3 with TRBJ2-2; D is possibly TRBD1 (5 bases). Germline V gene lookup returns CDR1 ENHRY and CDR2 SYGVKD. V shed 4 bases and J shed 4 bases, with 13 bases lying between them. The CDR3 sequence is 15 residues long. This CDR3 is CAISAVTGSTGELFF. DNA for the CDR3: TGTGCCATCAGTGCGGTTACAGGCAGCACCGGGGAGCTGTTTTTT.

The chain couples TRBV4-1 to TRBJ1-2; weak D call: TRBD1 (5 bases). From germline, CDR1 is MGHRA and CDR2 YSYEKL. V gave up 5 bases and J gave up 3 bases, with 10 bases separating them. The CDR3 has 13 residues. In DNA, the CDR3 is TGCGCCAGCAGCTTCGGGGGTGACTATGGCTACACCTTC. As protein: CASSFGGDYGYTF.

The chain carries TRBV19 and TRBJ1-5; a possible D gene is TRBD1 (6 bases). Germline CDR1 is LNHDA and CDR2 is SQIVND (reference sequence). V gave up 6 bases and J gave up 5 bases, with 11 bases separating them. This CDR3 is 13 amino acids long. CDR3 in amino acids: CASSRTADQPQHF. Written as DNA, the CDR3 is TGTGCCAGTAGCCGGACAGCTGATCAGCCCCAGCATTTT.

Only one count was recorded for this clone. The J gene is TRBJ1-1, the V gene TRBV7-9; a possible D gene is TRBD1 (5 bases). The V gene lost 5 bases and the J gene lost 3 bases, with 13 bases spanning the gap. The CDR3 is 14 amino acids. In germline, CDR1 is SEHNR, CDR2 FQNEAQ (reference sequence). CDR3 protein: CASSLRQFYTEAFF. Here the CDR3 DNA reads TGTGCCAGCAGCCTACGACAGTTTTACACTGAAGCTTTCTTT. Filled out from reference TRBV7-9 and TRBJ1-1, the complete variable domain reads DTGVSQNPRHKITKRGQNVTFRCDPISEHNRLYWYRQTLGQGPEFLTYFQNEAQLEKSRLLSDRFSAERPKGSFSTLEIQRTEQGDSAMYLCASSLRQFYTEAFFGQGTRLTVV.

V gene TRBV5-6 combines with J gene TRBJ1-6; 9 bases match TRBD1. Germline V gene data show CDR1 as SGHDT and CDR2 as YYEEEE. The CDR3 has 15 amino acids. Trimming cost V 4 bases and J 5 bases; bases outside gene matches: 4. The CDR3 DNA reads TGTGCCAGCAGCCTGGGACAGGGAGATAATTCACCCCTCCACTTT. It codes for CASSLGQGDNSPLHF.

The rearrangement uses TRBV5-6 and TRBJ2-5, with 8 bases that match TRBD2. From germline, CDR1 is SGHDT and CDR2 YYEEEE. CDR3 length: 15 residues. V lost 3 bases to trimming and J lost 5 bases; unmatched junction nucleotides: 9. CDR3 nucleotides: TGTGCCAGCAGCTCCGCCGGGGGGGCGACGGAGACCCAGTACTTC. This codes for CASSSAGGATETQYF. The full variable domain, with the rest looked up from reference TRBV5-6 and TRBJ2-5, is DAGVTQSPTHLIKTRGQQVTLRCSPKSGHDTVSWYQQALGQGPQFIFQYYEEEERQRGNFPDRFSGHQFPNYSSELNVNALLLGDSALYLCASSSAGGATETQYFGPGTRLLVL.

This chain joins TRBV14 and TRBJ2-2; the D is unclear. The V end was cut by 1 base, the J end by 6 bases, with 6 bases between. Germline V lookup: CDR1 SGHDN, CDR2 FVKESK. This CDR3 contains 13 residues. CDR3 DNA: TGTGCCAGCAGCCAAGCCTCAGCCGGGGAGCTGTTTTTT. Protein: CASSQASAGELFF.

The rearrangement joins TRBV3-1 (or the pseudogene TRBV3-2) to TRBJ1-1; 9 bases are shared with TRBD1. The V and J ends lost 4 bases and 6 bases, in that order; junction bases with no gene match: 9. This CDR3 contains 15 residues. Germline loops: CDR1 LGHDT, CDR2 YNNKEL (reference sequence). CDR3 DNA: TGTGCCAGCAGCCGAGATGGGACAGGGAGCTCTGAAGCTTTCTTT. Encoded protein: CASSRDGTGSSEAFF.

The chain employs TRBV18 and TRBJ1-2; TRBD1 matches at 12 bases. V lost 2 bases to trimming and J lost 2 bases; unmatched junction nucleotides: 6. The CDR3 is 17 residues long. CDR1 and CDR2 from the germline V gene are KGHSH and LQKENI. As DNA, the CDR3 is TGTGCCAGCTCACCAAGGGGACAGGGGGCCCTGAACTATGGCTACACCTTC. The encoded protein is CASSPRGQGALNYGYTF.

This clone is a singleton in its sample. The chain uses TRBV7-6 and TRBJ1-1, with a possible D match to TRBD1 (5 bases). Germline V CDR1 and CDR2: SGHVS, FNYEAQ. This CDR3 spans 15 amino acids. V was shortened by 0 bases and J by 5 bases, with 13 bases between the two germline ends. The CDR3 reads CASSLARGGGTEAFF. The CDR3 DNA sequence: TGTGCCAGCAGCTTAGCGCGGGGGGGAGGGACTGAAGCTTTCTTT.

The rearrangement links TRBV29-1 to TRBJ1-5, with TRBD1 matching over 8 bases. V trimming: 5 bases; J trimming: 3 bases; junction bases outside the gene matches: 3. Germline V gene lookup returns CDR1 SQVTM and CDR2 ANQGSEA. CDR3 length: 13 amino acids. The CDR3 reads CSVQGASNQPQHF. CDR3 sequence (DNA): TGCAGCGTTCAGGGGGCTTCCAATCAGCCCCAGCATTTT.

This clone has just one count. V and J are TRBV29-1 and TRBJ2-1; 10 nucleotides align to TRBD2. CDR1 is SQVTM and CDR2 is ANQGSEA in the germline V gene. V shed 3 bases and J 7 bases; nucleotides not matched to a gene: 9. CDR3 size: 15 residues. CDR3 sequence reads: CSVDPSGGVLNEQFF. The DNA for the CDR3 is TGCAGCGTTGATCCAAGCGGGGGGGTTCTGAATGAGCAGTTCTTC.

CDR3 sequence: CASRLSGTNTDTQYF. The CDR3 DNA reads TGTGCCAGCAGGCTTTCCGGGACTAACACAGATACGCAGTATTTT. V is TRBV6-6 and J is TRBJ2-3; 7 nucleotides align to TRBD2. The V gene end was trimmed by 6 bases and the J gene end by 2 bases; junction bases not matched to a gene: 8. The CDR3 contains 15 residues. Germline assignment: CDR1 MNHNY and CDR2 SVGAGI (reference sequence).

The chain uses TRBV15 and TRBJ1-3; D is ambiguous. In germline, CDR1 is LNHNV, CDR2 YYDKDF (reference sequence). V lost 0 bases and J 0 bases, leaving 15 bases between the germline ends. This CDR3 region has 18 residues. CDR3 in DNA: TGTGCCACCAGCAGAGACAAACATATGTACAGCTCTGGAAACACCATATATTTT. Translation gives CATSRDKHMYSSGNTIYF.

The gene calls are TRBV19 and TRBJ2-1, with TRBD1 matching over 9 bases. V lost 5 bases, J lost 6 bases, and 8 bases stayed unmatched. Germline V lookup: CDR1 LNHDA, CDR2 SQIVND (reference sequence). The CDR3 spans 15 residues. The CDR3 is CASSLGTGRINEQFF. DNA of the CDR3: TGTGCCAGTAGTCTCGGGACAGGGAGAATCAATGAGCAGTTCTTC.

V is TRBV6-6 and J is TRBJ2-1, with a tentative D call TRBD2 (5 bases). CDR1 MNHNY and CDR2 SVGAGI come from the germline V gene (reference sequence). The V end lost 5 bases, the J end lost 8 bases, and 22 bases lay between the germline ends. The CDR3 consists of 16 residues. Here the CDR3 reads CASSPPRTYPVHEQFF. The CDR3 DNA is TGTGCCAGCAGTCCCCCGAGGACTTATCCGGTCCATGAGCAGTTCTTC.

This rearrangement joins TRBV7-2 to TRBJ2-1, with D maybe TRBD1 (5 bases). CDR1 and CDR2 (germline): SGHTA, FQGNSA. The CDR3 covers 16 residues. V was cut by 6 bases and J by 5 bases, with 20 bases left in between. CDR3 residues: CASRGVSWGHHNEQFF. The CDR3 region has the DNA TGTGCCAGCAGAGGGGTGTCCTGGGGTCACCACAATGAGCAGTTCTTC.

The chain recombines TRBV24-1 with TRBJ1-2; 7 bases are a match to TRBD1. The V and J ends lost 7 bases and 5 bases, in that order; junction bases with no gene match: 9. Per the germline V gene, CDR1 is KGHDR and CDR2 is SFDVKD. The CDR3 consists of 14 residues. The CDR3 region is CATSQSGGRYGYTF. DNA of the CDR3: TGTGCCACCAGCCAGTCAGGGGGGAGGTATGGCTACACCTTC.

This rearrangement joins TRBV11-2 to TRBJ2-3, with 7 positions matching TRBD2. This CDR3 has 15 residues. CDR1 SGHAT and CDR2 FQNNGV come from the germline V gene. V lost 4 bases and J lost 3; bases outside the gene matches: 7. The CDR3 spells CASSSWGGVTDTQYF. DNA of the CDR3: TGTGCCAGCAGCTCCTGGGGAGGGGTAACAGATACGCAGTATTTT.